This section outlines one T cell receptor (beta chain) sequence together with its context. Its antigen is unknown. The sample originates from a study of T-cell reconstitution after alpha-beta-depleted transplantation in children. Study-level findings and limits: TCRbeta diversity was high at day 60 in some patients (a result of surviving recipient T cells and thymic progenitors). By about two months after transplant, alpha-beta T cells reportedly arose from several hundred graft clones that had expanded. From newly produced T cells came most of the T-cell counts and diversity one year after transplant.

Unique molecular identifiers were used in preparing the TCRbeta library. From the PCR reads, TCRdb called clonotypes with MiXCR, one entry per CDR3 protein. The sample holds approximately 98,000 distinct CDR3 sequences, about 6% seen once. CDR3 length: 15 amino acids. Trimming removed 6 bases from V and 7 bases from J; junction bases left unmatched: 7. CDR1 and CDR2 from the germline V gene are MRHNA and SNTAGT. This sequence originates from a male patient between 2 and 15 years old who had a stem cell transplant for acute lymphoblastic leukemia, so the T cells may come from the graft donor. The sequencing used PBMCs, mostly from graft donor cells, collected 360 days after TCRalphabeta/CD19-depleted stem cell transplant. This chain links TRBV6-4 with TRBJ2-1; 12 nucleotides line up with TRBD2. The CDR3 loop is CASSLRLAGVNEQFF. CDR3 nucleotide sequence: TGTGCCAGCAGCCTTCGACTAGCGGGAGTTAATGAGCAGTTCTTC.